These 27 T cell receptor beta chains were all obtained from the same sample, sequenced in a study of T cell responses to AZD1222 COVID-19 vaccine (dated by TCRdb to the early 2020s). This specimen's time point label, interpreted: baseline before first vaccination. The library was obtained by the immunoSEQ multiplex PCR assay. TCRdb provides this immuneACCESS table in a form limited to in-frame rearrangements. Some clones are lacking; in checked studies, under half of them reflect an unresolved V gene, and why the rest are absent is not known. Present in this sample are around 200,000 clones, around 90% of which were seen just once. The ten largest clones add up to 0.49% of the sample. This specimen consisted of peripheral blood, obtained on day 0 of AZD1222 vaccination. Receptors were obtained from an adult in good health.

In the case of this clone: Other DNA sequences from this sample encode an identical CDR3 as well. The DNA for the CDR3 is TGTGCCAGCAGTTTTGGGACAGGGGATCAGCCCCAGCATTTT. Amino acids: CASSFGTGDQPQHF. The rearrangement joins TRBV27 to TRBJ1-5; 10 bases are a match to TRBD1. The CDR3 spans 14 residues. CDR1 is MNHEY, CDR2 SMNVEV, per germline (reference sequence). J gave up 5 bases and V 3 bases, and 1 base lay outside the gene matches.

V and J are TRBV28 and TRBJ2-7; D gene unclear. V shed 3 bases and J shed 0 bases, with 12 bases lying between them. The CDR3 loop spans 15 amino acids. The germline V gene has CDR1 MDHEN and CDR2 SYDVKM. As DNA, the CDR3 is TGTGCCAGCAGTTTCACGGCGGCGAGCTCCTACGAGCAGTACTTC. Translating gives CASSFTAASSYEQYF.

The chain joins TRBV9 to TRBJ2-7, with TRBD2 identical over 14 bases. The CDR3 sequence is 16 residues long. V gave up 0 bases and J gave up 7 bases; unmatched junction bases: 6. The germline gives CDR1 SGDLS, CDR2 YYNGEE. CDR3 residues: CASSVAGTSGSSEQYF. The CDR3 bases are TGTGCCAGCAGCGTAGCGGGGACTAGCGGGAGCAGTGAGCAGTACTTC.

The chain uses TRBV9 and TRBJ2-2; maybe TRBD2 (7 bases). Per the germline V gene, CDR1 is SGDLS and CDR2 is YYNGEE. V was clipped by 7 bases and J by 0 bases, with 10 bases between them. This CDR3 is built from 14 residues. CDR3 bases: TGTGCCAGCGGGGGGGCGACGAACACCGGGGAGCTGTTTTTT. Translated, it gives CASGGATNTGELFF. The entire variable domain, with the rest obtained from reference TRBV9 and TRBJ2-2, is as follows: DSGVTQTPKHLITATGQRVTLRCSPRSGDLSVYWYQQSLDQGLQFLIQYYNGEERAKGNILERFSAQQFPDLHSELNLSSLELGDSALYFCASGGATNTGELFFGEGSRLTVL.

This clone was counted between two and nine times. The rearrangement links TRBV29-1 to TRBJ1-4, with TRBD1 matching over 8 bases. Germline values: CDR1 SQVTM, CDR2 ANQGSEA. The V gene end was trimmed by 6 bases and the J gene end by 6 bases; junction bases not matched to a gene: 6. This CDR3 has 13 residues. The CDR3, as DNA: TGCAGCGTCGCGGACAGGGCGGATGAAAAACTGTTTTTT. Its translation is CSVADRADEKLFF.

The V call is TRBV29-1, the J call TRBJ2-5; 8 nucleotides agree with TRBD2. The J segment lost 4 bases and the V segment lost 6 bases, leaving 10 bases of the junction unmatched. The germline CDR1 and CDR2 sequences are SQVTM and ANQGSEA. This CDR3 spans 14 amino acids. This CDR3 reads CSVDIGLARETQYF. The CDR3 nucleotides are TGCAGCGTCGATATAGGACTAGCCCGAGAGACCCAGTACTTC.

The gene calls are TRBV4-1 and TRBJ1-2; a weak D match, TRBD1 (5 bases). Trimming left V 3 bases short and J 3 bases short, with 8 bases between. The CDR3 has 13 residues. Germline V gene lookup returns CDR1 MGHRA and CDR2 YSYEKL. The CDR3 DNA reads as TGCGCCAGCAGCCAGCCCAGGGACTATGGCTACACCTTC. Its protein is CASSQPRDYGYTF.

Here the CDR3 DNA reads TGTGCCAGTACTTCTCAAGGGACCACCGGGGAGCTGTTTTTT. It specifies CASTSQGTTGELFF. V is TRBV3-1 (or the pseudogene TRBV3-2) and J is TRBJ2-2; tentatively, D is TRBD1 or TRBD2 (5 bases each). Germline-derived CDR1 and CDR2 are LGHDT and YNNKEL (reference sequence). Trimming stripped 9 bases from V and 4 bases from J, with 15 bases between. There are 14 residues in the CDR3.

The chain couples TRBV5-1 to TRBJ2-2, with a possible D match to TRBD2 (7 bases). V was cut by 5 bases and J by 7 bases, with 18 bases left in between. Germline V gene data show CDR1 as SGHRS and CDR2 as YFSETQ. This CDR3 is 15 amino acids long. For the CDR3, the DNA is TGCGCCAGCAGTCCCCCGGGGGGCCGAGACGGGGAGCTGTTTTTT. As protein: CASSPPGGRDGELFF.

The CDR3 is CASSQGRDEQYF. The DNA of the CDR3 is TGTGCCAGCAGCCAAGGCAGGGACGAGCAGTACTTC. The chain is built from TRBV3-1 (or the pseudogene TRBV3-2) and TRBJ2-7; D may be TRBD1 (5 bases). The ends were cut back, 1 base at V and 5 bases at J, with 6 bases in the middle. The CDR3 covers 12 residues. CDR1 is LGHDT and CDR2 is YNNKEL in the germline V gene (reference sequence).

This clone appeared a single time. The V call is TRBV14, the J call TRBJ2-5, with 13 bases identical to TRBD2. The CDR3 extends over 17 amino acids. The germline gives CDR1 SGHDN, CDR2 FVKESK. Germline trimming cut 2 bases from V and 5 bases from J; bases unmatched to any gene: 8. The chain's CDR3 is CASSQLGLAGAGETQYF. CDR3 nucleotides: TGTGCCAGCAGCCAACTAGGACTAGCGGGAGCAGGGGAGACCCAGTACTTC.

The rearrangement joins TRBV10-1 to TRBJ2-5; TRBD2 matches 7 bases. Trimming removed 5 bases from V and 1 base from J; junction bases left unmatched: 1. Germline V gene lookup returns CDR1 WNHNN and CDR2 SYGVQD (reference sequence). This CDR3 has 13 amino acids. In DNA form, the CDR3 reads TGCGCCAGCAGTCGGACTAGCCAAGAGACCCAGTACTTC. Residues: CASSRTSQETQYF.

This clone has a handful of counts. The V gene is TRBV6-1, the J gene TRBJ1-5, with D tentatively TRBD1 (5 bases). From germline, CDR1 is MNHNS and CDR2 SASEGT. With 3 bases removed from V and 5 bases from J, the gap between germline ends came to 11 bases. This CDR3 has 14 residues. CDR3 DNA sequence: TGTGCCAGCAGTGAGGGGGGGAACGATCAGCCCCAGCATTTT. Protein sequence: CASSEGGNDQPQHF.

The chain has TRBV4-3 and TRBJ2-7; the D is unclear. CDR3 length equals 16 residues. The germline V gene has CDR1 LGHNA and CDR2 YSLEER. The V and J ends lost 0 bases and 2 bases respectively, with 14 bases between them. The CDR3 nucleotides are TGCGCCAGCAGCCAAGACGTCATGGGGTCGGCCTACGAGCAGTACTTC. Translated, it gives CASSQDVMGSAYEQYF.

The genes are TRBV28 and TRBJ2-2; D gene uncertain. Germline-derived CDR1 and CDR2 are MDHEN and SYDVKM. The CDR3 loop spans 15 amino acids. V was clipped by 2 bases and J by 5 bases, with 12 bases between them. CDR3 loop: CASSLGRIPTGELFF. The CDR3 bases are TGTGCCAGCAGTTTAGGTAGAATCCCTACCGGGGAGCTGTTTTTT.

The chain has TRBV15 and TRBJ1-6, with D unclear. The CDR3 is 12 amino acids. Germline V gives CDR1 LNHNV, CDR2 YYDKDF (reference sequence). With 0 bases removed from V and 10 bases from J, the gap between germline ends came to 4 bases. This CDR3 reads CATSRDWSPLHF. The CDR3 nucleotides are TGTGCCACCAGCAGAGACTGGTCACCCCTCCACTTT. Supplemented by reference TRBV15 and TRBJ1-6, the full variable domain reads DAMVIQNPRYQVTQFGKPVTLSCSQTLNHNVMYWYQQKSSQAPKLLFHYYDKDFNNEADTPDNFQSRRPNTSFCFLDIRSPGLGDTAMYLCATSRDWSPLHFGNGTRLTVT.

The CDR3 nucleotides are TGCAGCGTTGAACAGGGGGCGGTCACTGAAGCTTTCTTT. Amino acids: CSVEQGAVTEAFF. The chain combines TRBV29-1 with TRBJ1-1; 8 bases are shared with TRBD1. V lost 2 bases and J lost 4; bases outside the gene matches: 3. This CDR3 spans 13 amino acids. CDR1 is SQVTM and CDR2 is ANQGSEA in the germline V gene.

Notes on this clone: In the same sample, other DNA sequences code for this CDR3. This chain uses TRBV7-9 with TRBJ2-7; D is unresolved. CDR1 is SEHNR, CDR2 FQNEAQ, per germline (reference sequence). CDR3 length: 11 residues. Deletions cut 5 bases from V and 2 bases from J, with 4 bases between. CDR3 DNA sequence: TGTGCCAGCAGCCCCGCCTACGAGCAGTACTTC. It encodes CASSPAYEQYF.

V is TRBV6-5 and J is TRBJ1-3; no definite D call. Trimming removed 6 bases at V and 2 bases at J, with 5 bases between. Germline CDR1 is MNHEY and CDR2 is SVGAGI. There are 12 residues in the CDR3. The CDR3 bases are TGTGCCAGCAGCGCGCCTGGAAACACCATATATTTT. Protein sequence: CASSAPGNTIYF.

The chain joins TRBV5-4 to TRBJ1-2; D is perhaps TRBD1 (6 bases). Trimming shortened V by 5 bases and J by 5 bases, and 19 bases separated the two germline ends. The CDR3 extends over 15 amino acids. Germline V gene sequence: CDR1 SGHNT, CDR2 YYREEE (reference sequence). The CDR3 sequence is CASRNMAGAEYGYTF. For the CDR3, the DNA is TGTGCCAGCAGGAATATGGCGGGGGCGGAGTATGGCTACACCTTC. Complete variable domain (other parts from reference TRBV5-4 and TRBJ1-2): ETGVTQSPTHLIKTRGQQVTLRCSSQSGHNTVSWYQQALGQGPQFIFQYYREEENGRGNFPPRFSGLQFPNYSSELNVNALELDDSALYLCASRNMAGAEYGYTFGSGTRLTVV.

This rearrangement joins TRBV14 to TRBJ2-3, with D tentatively TRBD2 (7 bases). Germline V gene lookup returns CDR1 SGHDN and CDR2 FVKESK. This CDR3 contains 17 residues. Trimming stripped 0 bases from V and 5 bases from J, with 18 bases between. The CDR3 coding sequence is TGTGCCAGCAGCCAAGATCTGCTAGGGGGGGCCCTAGATACGCAGTATTTT. Its translation: CASSQDLLGGALDTQYF.

V and J are TRBV4-3 and TRBJ1-5; no clear D. This CDR3 contains 14 residues. In germline, CDR1 is LGHNA, CDR2 YSLEER. The V and J ends lost 0 bases and 5 bases respectively, with 8 bases between them. DNA of the CDR3: TGCGCCAGCAGCCAAGAGACGGATTATCAGCCCCAGCATTTT. Translated, it gives CASSQETDYQPQHF.

This chain links TRBV7-9 with TRBJ1-4, with a tentative D call TRBD1 (5 bases). The CDR3 runs to 13 residues. Trimming cost V 4 bases and J 6 bases, with 9 bases left between them. CDR1 SEHNR and CDR2 FQNEAQ come from the germline V gene (reference sequence). The DNA for the CDR3 is TGTGCCAGCAGCTGGGGGACTCATGAAAAACTGTTTTTT. Translating gives CASSWGTHEKLFF.

The chain joins TRBV30 to TRBJ1-6; 7 nucleotides agree with TRBD1. Germline CDR1 is GTSNPN and CDR2 is SVGIG (reference sequence). J was trimmed by 7 bases and V by 7 bases; bases with no gene match: 7. This CDR3 comprises 13 residues. The CDR3 sequence: CASQDRENSPLHF. Here the CDR3 DNA reads TGTGCCTCCCAAGACAGGGAAAATTCACCCCTCCACTTT.

The chain joins TRBV9 to TRBJ2-6; possibly TRBD2 for D (6 bases). Per germline, CDR1 SGDLS and CDR2 YYNGEE. The CDR3 sequence is 15 residues long. V was cut by 8 bases and J by 0 bases, with 12 bases left in between. CDR3 sequence reads: CASRPGDSGANVLTF. For the CDR3, the DNA is TGTGCCAGTCGCCCGGGGGACTCTGGGGCCAACGTCCTGACTTTC.

The table lists this clone with a count of one. Relative to the germline gene, one junction end is altered; a read error may explain this. The chain is built from TRBV7-7 and TRBJ2-2; 8 bases align to TRBD1. The CDR3 contains 17 residues. The V gene's germline CDR1 is SSHAT and CDR2 FNYEAQ (reference sequence). This CDR3 is CASSLDASTGATGELFF. The CDR3 coding sequence is TGTGCTAGCAGCTTAGATGCTTCGACAGGGGCCACCGGGGAGCTGTTTTTT.

The J gene is TRBJ2-1, the V gene TRBV14, with 7 bases fitting TRBD1. Looked up from germline, CDR1 is SGHDN and CDR2 is FVKESK. Trimming at V came to 5 bases and at J to 6 bases, leaving 7 bases not matched to a gene. This CDR3 comprises 14 residues. The CDR3 nucleotides are TGTGCCAGCAGCATTTACAGGGGCTTCAATGAGCAGTTCTTC. Translating gives CASSIYRGFNEQFF.